The TCR beta chain under discussion was sequenced for a study of cytomegalovirus exposure and HLA in healthy donors. Looking at the study overall: According to later analysis, the same platform produced the 100 to 150 validation and several hundred first-cohort repertoires.

Produced via immunoSEQ multiplex PCR; TCRdb's table is partial and in-frame only. The data hold about 73,000 clones, with 80% to 90% observed a single time. The donors were in the 120-subject validation cohort, distinct from the 666-subject first cohort. Study outcomes and limitations: Cytomegalovirus-associated status was assigned to some 180 TCR beta chains.

Germline CDR1 MNHEY, CDR2 SVGAGI. The CDR3 consists of 14 residues. V shed 5 bases, J shed 2 bases, and the junction held 3 bases outside the gene matches. Points on this clone: The antigen is not known.

The J gene is TRBJ2-5, the V gene TRBV6-5; the match to TRBD2 covers 9 bases. Specimen: PBMCs. The TCR comes from a young woman in good health and CMV-seropositive. The CDR3: CASSLTSGQETQYF. The CDR3 DNA follows: TGTGCCAGCAGTCTAACTAGCGGGCAAGAGACCCAGTACTTC.